This TCR beta chain derives from a study of T cells after yellow fever vaccination. Regarding the study as a whole: FACS-sorted repertoires could contain abundant clonotypes contaminating from the bulk population.

A 5'RACE template-switching step, the method used to make TCR cDNA, added a universal primer site and UMIs. TCRdb recomputed calls from the 5' RACE reads with MiXCR, one row per CDR3 protein. The table includes 150,000 to 200,000 distinct CDR3 sequences, approximately 10% detected once. This clonotype was counted at least ten times. The antigen is not known. Per germline, CDR1 SGHAT and CDR2 FQNNGV. Trimming left V 0 bases short and J 10 bases short, with 4 bases between. The CDR3 has 11 amino acids. The sequences come from CD8+ T cells sorted from PBMCs, collected 45 days after the yellow fever booster vaccination. The sequence was collected from a man younger than 35 who received the YFV17D yellow fever vaccine. The chain combines TRBV11-2 with TRBJ2-1; D remains ambiguous. The CDR3 loop reads CASSLDREQFF. Written as DNA, the CDR3 is TGTGCCAGCAGCTTAGACCGGGAGCAGTTCTTC.